A selection of T cell receptor beta chains follows, all from one sample in a study of shared T cell receptors in the human thymus. Data came from immunoSEQ multiplex PCR; TCRdb stores just in-frame clones and leaves some out. The sample gives about 660,000 clones, 88% of which show up once; about 0.01% is in the top ten. These sequences were also reported in another study, on human thymus T cells.

The sequenced material came from thymocytes. The receptors stem from a boy younger than two with a congenital heart defect. CDR3s include the opening cysteine and the closing phenylalanine or tryptophan. D genes are given only for firm matches. A row's size may be missing; if present it is once, few, many or a size class.

j_call cdr3_length v_call clone_size d_call cdr3_aa cdr3_nt
TRBJ1-1 14 TRBV4-1 - TRBD1 CASSLRQGNTEAFF TGCGCCAGCAGCCTCCGACAGGGAAACACTGAAGCTTTCTTT
TRBJ1-3 15 TRBV4-3 - - CASSQDRSLQNTIYF TGCGCCAGCAGCCAAGATCGCTCACTACAAAACACCATATATTTT
TRBJ1-2 15 TRBV27 - TRBD1 CASTDSRTGRGGYTF TGTGCCAGCACCGACAGTAGGACAGGGAGGGGTGGCTACACCTTC
TRBJ2-7 15 TRBV27 - - CASSQDKDPYYEQYF TGTGCCAGCAGTCAGGACAAGGACCCTTACTACGAGCAGTACTTC
TRBJ2-7 17 TRBV21-1 - - CASSTGTSGRVGYEQYF TGTGCCAGCAGCACCGGGACTAGCGGGAGAGTAGGCTACGAGCAGTACTTC
TRBJ2-3 14 TRBV29-1 - TRBD1 CSVTTGAHTDTQYF TGCAGCGTTACGACAGGGGCCCACACAGATACGCAGTATTTT
TRBJ2-7 13 TRBV14 - - CASSQDADYEQYF TGTGCCAGCAGCCAAGATGCGGACTACGAGCAGTACTTC
TRBJ2-7 17 TRBV7-9 - TRBD1 CASSGQGAFPIDYEQYF TGTGCCAGCAGTGGACAGGGGGCGTTTCCGATAGATTACGAGCAGTACTTC
TRBJ2-7 14 TRBV2 - - CASSDERTLYEQYF TGTGCCAGCAGTGATGAGCGGACCCTCTACGAGCAGTACTTC
TRBJ2-1 12 TRBV27 - - CASSPVGLEQFF TGTGCCAGCAGTCCGGTCGGACTAGAGCAGTTCTTC
TRBJ2-3 17 TRBV4-1 once TRBD2 CASSQELAGGGTDTQYF TGCGCCAGCAGCCAGGAACTAGCGGGAGGGGGCACAGATACGCAGTATTTT
TRBJ2-1 15 TRBV4-1 - - CASGVTAVGANEQFF TGCGCCAGCGGCGTGACCGCGGTCGGTGCCAATGAGCAGTTCTTC
TRBJ2-7 11 TRBV27 - - CASRTGTRQYF TGTGCCAGCAGGACCGGGACTCGCCAGTACTTC
TRBJ2-1 18 TRBV4-3 - - CASSQDLALADPHKEQFF TGCGCCAGCAGCCAAGATCTGGCGTTGGCGGATCCCCACAAGGAGCAGTTCTTC
TRBJ1-5 19 TRBV30 - - CAWSVPADSRGYSNQPQHF TGTGCCTGGAGTGTACCGGCCGACAGCCGGGGGTATAGCAATCAGCCCCAGCATTTT
TRBJ2-7 17 TRBV28 - TRBD1 CASSLFRGQGATYEQYF TGTGCCAGCAGTTTATTTCGGGGACAGGGGGCCACCTACGAGCAGTACTTC
TRBJ2-1 18 TRBV21-1 - - CASSKALTSGRLYNEQFF TGTGCCAGCAGCAAAGCGCTGACTAGCGGGAGATTGTACAATGAGCAGTTCTTC
TRBJ1-5 15 TRBV4-3 - - CASSQGWEEVQPQHF TGCGCCAGCAGCCAAGGATGGGAGGAGGTTCAGCCCCAGCATTTT
TRBJ1-6 16 TRBV27 - - CASSLTGRGEDSPLHF TGTGCCAGCAGTTTGACCGGACGGGGAGAGGATTCACCCCTCCACTTT
TRBJ2-1 19 TRBV2 - TRBD1 CASSIGGQGGSSSYNEQFF TGTGCCTCGTCAATCGGGGGACAGGGGGGGAGTAGCTCCTACAATGAGCAGTTCTTC
TRBJ1-2 14 TRBV10-3 few TRBD1 CAISGQGSGYGYTF TGTGCCATCAGTGGACAGGGGAGCGGCTATGGCTACACCTTC
TRBJ1-4 16 TRBV9 - TRBD1 CASSARTGGANEKLFF TGTGCCAGCAGCGCCCGAACAGGGGGAGCTAATGAAAAACTGTTTTTT
TRBJ2-1 14 TRBV28 few - CASISSPVHNEQFF TGTGCCAGCATCTCGTCCCCAGTTCACAATGAGCAGTTCTTC
TRBJ1-5 15 TRBV6-5 - TRBD1 CATRQGQGSNQPQHF TGTGCCACCCGACAGGGCCAAGGTAGCAATCAGCCCCAGCATTTT
TRBJ2-7 15 TRBV4-3 - - CASSALERYSYEQYF TGCGCCAGCAGCGCCCTTGAGCGGTACTCCTACGAGCAGTACTTC
TRBJ2-7 17 TRBV11-2 once TRBD2 CASSLDPPSGCSYEQYF TGTGCCAGCAGCTTAGATCCTCCTAGCGGCTGCTCCTACGAGCAGTACTTC
TRBJ2-3 19 TRBV4-3 - - CASSQAPGRAGNHTDTQYF TGCGCCAGCAGCCAAGCCCCGGGTCGGGCGGGCAACCACACAGATACGCAGTATTTT
TRBJ2-1 13 TRBV4-2 - - CASSQGHPHEQFF TGTGCCAGCAGCCAAGGACACCCCCATGAGCAGTTCTTC
TRBJ2-1 14 TRBV4-1 - TRBD2 CASSQGLSYNEQFF TGCGCCAGCAGCCAGGGACTATCCTACAATGAGCAGTTCTTC
TRBJ2-7 17 TRBV15 - TRBD1 CATSRDPIGGQGYEQYF TGTGCCACCAGCAGAGATCCCATAGGGGGACAGGGATACGAGCAGTACTTC
TRBJ2-1 16 TRBV5-1 once TRBD2 CASRVHRDYTYNEQFF TGCGCCAGCAGAGTTCACCGGGACTACACCTACAATGAGCAGTTCTTC
TRBJ2-1 17 TRBV5-4 - TRBD2 CASSTSYGTRGYNEQFF TGTGCCAGCAGCACGAGCTACGGGACTAGGGGGTACAATGAGCAGTTCTTC
TRBJ2-7 15 TRBV5-6 - - CASSFEQDPYEWQYF TGTGCCAGCAGCTTCGAACAGGACCCATACGAGTGGCAGTACTTC
TRBJ1-1 18 TRBV30 - TRBD1 CAWTAVHTTGQGGTEAFF TGTGCCTGGACGGCGGTTCATACCACAGGACAGGGAGGCACTGAAGCTTTCTTT
TRBJ1-1 14 TRBV23-1 - - CASGPGLMNTEAFF TGCGCCAGCGGGCCCGGACTGATGAACACTGAAGCTTTCTTT
TRBJ1-2 13 TRBV5-1 - - CASSLESGGGYTF TGCGCCAGCAGCTTGGAGTCGGGAGGGGGCTACACCTTC
TRBJ2-3 15 TRBV27 - TRBD1 CASIDRDFRTDTQYF TGTGCCAGCATTGACAGGGATTTTAGAACAGATACGCAGTATTTT
TRBJ2-1 14 TRBV27 - TRBD2 CASSFSGSYNEQFF TGTGCCAGCAGTTTCAGCGGGAGCTACAATGAGCAGTTCTTC
TRBJ2-1 21 TRBV12-1 - - CASSFAFDNGRAPPRYNEQFF TGTGCCAGCAGCTTTGCTTTTGACAATGGGCGGGCCCCGCCGAGATACAATGAGCAGTTCTTC
TRBJ2-1 18 TRBV28 - - CASSFGFFDPWQVNEQFF TGTGCCAGCAGTTTTGGCTTTTTCGACCCTTGGCAGGTTAATGAGCAGTTCTTC
TRBJ2-1 11 TRBV10-3 - - CAISGEGEQFF TGTGCCATCAGTGGTGAGGGTGAGCAGTTCTTC
TRBJ2-7 19 TRBV15 - TRBD1 CATSRWDREGDMGGYEQYF TGTGCCACCAGCAGATGGGACAGGGAAGGGGATATGGGGGGTTACGAGCAGTACTTC
TRBJ1-1 15 TRBV30 once TRBD1 CAWSAYRGVNTEAFF TGTGCCTGGAGTGCCTACAGGGGGGTGAACACTGAAGCTTTCTTT
TRBJ2-7 15 TRBV14 few TRBD2 CASSQVGTSFHEQYF TGTGCCAGCAGCCAAGTGGGGACTAGCTTCCACGAGCAGTACTTC
TRBJ2-7 13 TRBV30 once - CAWSSGLSYEQYF TGTGCCTGGAGCTCAGGGCTGAGCTACGAGCAGTACTTC
TRBJ2-2 16 TRBV7-2 - - CASSLGRLPHTGELFF TGTGCCAGCAGCTTAGGGAGACTCCCACACACCGGGGAGCTGTTTTTT
TRBJ1-2 14 TRBV6-5 - - CASSYRGEGYGYTF TGTGCCAGCAGTTACCGCGGGGAGGGCTATGGCTACACCTTC
TRBJ2-1 16 TRBV15 - TRBD2 CATSRDRLAGENEQFF TGTGCCACCAGCAGAGATCGGCTAGCGGGAGAGAATGAGCAGTTCTTC
TRBJ1-4 14 TRBV19 few TRBD1 CASSPGQRHEKLFF TGTGCCAGTAGCCCGGGACAGCGTCATGAAAAACTGTTTTTT